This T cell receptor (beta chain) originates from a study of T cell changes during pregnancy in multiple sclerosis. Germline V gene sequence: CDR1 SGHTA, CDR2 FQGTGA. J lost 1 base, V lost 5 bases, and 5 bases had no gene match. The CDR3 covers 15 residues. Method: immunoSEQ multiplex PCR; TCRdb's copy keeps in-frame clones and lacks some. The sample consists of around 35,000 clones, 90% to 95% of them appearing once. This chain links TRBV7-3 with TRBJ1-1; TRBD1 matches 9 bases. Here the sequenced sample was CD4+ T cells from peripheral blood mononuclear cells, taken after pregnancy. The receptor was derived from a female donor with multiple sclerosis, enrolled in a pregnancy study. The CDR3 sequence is CASSPAGQGNTEAFF. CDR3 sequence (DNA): TGTGCCAGCAGCCCGGCGGGACAGGGGAACACTGAAGCTTTCTTT. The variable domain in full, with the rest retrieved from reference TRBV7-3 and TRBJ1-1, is GAGVSQTPSNKVTEKGKYVELRCDPISGHTALYWYRQSLGQGPEFLIYFQGTGAADDSGLPNDRFFAVRPEGSVSTLKIQRTERGDSAVYLCASSPAGQGNTEAFFGQGTRLTVV.